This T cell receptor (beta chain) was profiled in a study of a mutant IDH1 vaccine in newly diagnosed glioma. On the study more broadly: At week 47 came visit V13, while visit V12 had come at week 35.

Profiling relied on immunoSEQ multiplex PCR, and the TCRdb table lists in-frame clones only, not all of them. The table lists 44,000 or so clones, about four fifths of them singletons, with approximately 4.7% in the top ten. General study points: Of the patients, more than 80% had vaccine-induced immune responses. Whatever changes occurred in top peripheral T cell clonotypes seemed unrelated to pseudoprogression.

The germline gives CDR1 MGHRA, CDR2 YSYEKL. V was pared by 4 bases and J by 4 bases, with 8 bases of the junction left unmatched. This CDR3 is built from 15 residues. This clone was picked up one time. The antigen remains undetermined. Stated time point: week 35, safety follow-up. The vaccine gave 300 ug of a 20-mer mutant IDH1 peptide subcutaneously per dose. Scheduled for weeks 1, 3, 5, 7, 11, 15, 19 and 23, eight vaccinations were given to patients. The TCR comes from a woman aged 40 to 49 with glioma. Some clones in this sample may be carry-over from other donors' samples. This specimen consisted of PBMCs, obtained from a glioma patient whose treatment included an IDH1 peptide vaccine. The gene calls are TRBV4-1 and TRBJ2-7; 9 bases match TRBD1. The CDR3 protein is CASSLTGTGLYEQYF. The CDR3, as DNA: TGCGCCAGCAGCCTGACCGGGACAGGGCTATACGAGCAGTACTTC.